The present TCR beta chain was sequenced within a study of technical replicates of blood from a handful of donors. TCRdb keeps only in-frame clones here, not all; method: immunoSEQ multiplex PCR. The data contain 55,000 to 75,000 clones, around 91% of them seen just once; the ten biggest clones take up around 3.9%. This clone was counted only a few times. This receptor was obtained from a human donor in good health. Some clones in this sample may be carry-over from other donors' samples. The sequenced sample consisted of PBMCs.

The chain's CDR3 is CASSQERREPNEKLFF. As DNA, the CDR3 is TGTGCCAGCAGCCAAGAGCGTCGGGAACCTAATGAAAAACTGTTTTTT. The V gene is TRBV4-2, the J gene TRBJ1-4; D not resolved. V gave up 0 bases and J gave up 3 bases, with 11 bases separating them. Per germline, CDR1 LGHNA and CDR2 YNFKEQ. This CDR3 has 16 residues.